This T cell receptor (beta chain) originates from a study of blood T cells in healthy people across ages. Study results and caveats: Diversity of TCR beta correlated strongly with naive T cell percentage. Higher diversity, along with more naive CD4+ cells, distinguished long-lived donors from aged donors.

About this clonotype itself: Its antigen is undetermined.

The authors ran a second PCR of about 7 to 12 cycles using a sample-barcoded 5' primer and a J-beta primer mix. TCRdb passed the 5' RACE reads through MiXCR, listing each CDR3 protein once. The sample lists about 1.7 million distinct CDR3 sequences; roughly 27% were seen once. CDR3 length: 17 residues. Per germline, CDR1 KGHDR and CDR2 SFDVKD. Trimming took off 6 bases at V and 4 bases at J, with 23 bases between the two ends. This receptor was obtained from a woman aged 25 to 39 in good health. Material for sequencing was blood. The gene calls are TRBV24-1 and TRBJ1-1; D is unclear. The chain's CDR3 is CATSRVLLPDRGTEAFF. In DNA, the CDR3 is TGTGCCACCAGTAGGGTCCTTTTGCCAGACCGGGGCACTGAAGCTTTCTTT.